This record looks at one T cell receptor (beta chain) sequence and its context. The PCR used 60 Vbeta and 13 Jbeta primers. Clones were read by immunoSEQ multiplex PCR, and TCRdb kept only the in-frame ones, dropping some. The sample carries 65,000 to 85,000 clones, just over 85% recorded once. The data originate from a study of cytomegalovirus exposure and HLA in healthy donors. The receptor's source is a woman under 40 in good health and CMV-seronegative. The sequencing input was PBMCs.

Written as DNA, the CDR3 is TGTGCCAGCAGCAGCCCGGCGGGAGGGAATCTCGCCTATGAGCAGTTCTTC. Translated, it gives CASSSPAGGNLAYEQFF. J is TRBJ2-1 and V is TRBV7-9; 9 bases match TRBD2. Germline lookup yields CDR1 SEHNR and CDR2 FQNEAQ (reference sequence). V was clipped by 5 bases and J by 8 bases; unmatched bases: 16. The CDR3 spans 17 residues.